This T cell receptor (beta chain) was identified during a study of shared clonotypes between healthy human individuals (dated by TCRdb to 2018 to 2020). Study-level background: The cohort included a few men and a couple of women between 18 and 49 years of age. To estimate repertoire size and how much clonotype sharing occurs between individuals, the study deeply sequenced the blood TCR repertoires of about five healthy adults. Libraries were prepared and TCR repertoires were sequenced by different laboratories using diverse techniques, in order to increase sequencing depth and limit assay-specific biases. Per donor, leukapheresis produced somewhere between about 0.94 and 9 billion PBMCs.

The research as a whole found: Sampling was restricted to blood, and TCR repertoires in tissue are likely to differ from TCR repertoires in blood. Pairwise subsampling indicated that sequencing depth was expected to affect the degree of clonotype sharing among donors. The small number of donors limited the genetic and exposure-history diversity represented.

The donors were healthy, HIV-negative adults who had no recently reported acute infections or vaccinations. Only Caucasian adults living in Nashville, Tennessee, USA were represented among the donors. For unsorted samples, 70 million to 95 million PBMCs were counted, and genomic DNA was extracted using the QIAamp DNA Blood Mini kit. Blood was obtained by leukapheresis, after which PBMCs were separated by Ficoll-Histopaque density gradient centrifugation and cryopreserved in liquid nitrogen vapor phase. This clone was counted only a few times. No cognate antigen has been identified for it. This likely stems from a read error, as it lies one base from a far larger clone. At the DNA level, this CDR3 is encoded by other sequences in the same sample as well. TCR CDR3 regions were amplified from genomic DNA by multiplex PCR using the deep immunoSEQ assay. Genomic DNA extracted from each cell subset was distributed evenly over all wells of several immunoSEQ 96-well plates, and each plate served as one replicate. Each replicate PCR for unsorted PBMC received 300 to 350 ng genomic DNA, equal to about 30,000 T cell genomes. Ten immunoSEQ deep assay plates were used to sequence unsorted PBMC genomic DNA. The purified libraries were quantified using a Qubit 3.0 fluorometer, sized with a Bioanalyzer 2100, and then quantified again using the KAPA Library Quantification kit. Every immunoSEQ 96-well plate was sequenced on a dedicated single-read 150-cycle Illumina NextSeq 550 flow cell. The paper's data handling went like this. The immunoSEQ output contained only junctional sequences without quality scores, so filtering could not match that applied to full-length reads. Sequences were annotated with PyIR, a Python wrapper for IgBLAST v1.9, and V/J genes and CDR3 were assigned using IMGT germline references. Reads with weak V/J assignments (E-value above 1e-6), missing CDR3, stop codons, out-of-frame junctions, or ambiguous translated residues were removed. V3J clonotypes were defined as sequences sharing the same inferred V gene, J gene, and CDR3 amino acid sequence. Percentage overlap between repertoires was computed as shared unique clonotypes divided by the size of the smaller repertoire. RTK rarefaction, the Chao1 estimator, and Recon v2.1 estimates of unobserved clonotypes were used to assess repertoire richness. Here the immuneACCESS table is served through TCRdb, limited to in-frame sequences with V and J called. Missing clones are a known gap in these copies; in checked studies unresolved V genes cover under half, and the rest lacks a known reason. D and trimming were read from the DNA, whereas the V and J calls and clone size are those reported in that table. For this sample there are roughly 500,000 clones; roughly 80% appear just once. Of the sample, roughly 13% is held by the ten largest clones.

The sample consisted of PBMCs. The TCR comes from a woman between 40 and 50 years old in good health. Some clones in this sample may be carry-over from other donors' samples.

The sequence in DNA is TGCAGCGTTAACGAACAGGGAGTCGGTGAAGCTTTCTTT. It encodes CSVNEQGVGEAFF. This receptor chain uses TRBV29-1 and TRBJ1-1; the D gene is perhaps TRBD1, on 6 matching bases. Sequences SQVTM (CDR1) and ANQGSEA (CDR2) are obtained from the germline V gene. The trim is 5 bases for V and 7 bases for J, with a gap of 17 bases between the germline ends. The CDR3 measures 13 amino acids from cysteine to phenylalanine. CDR3 DNA is the only sequence kept; it has 39 bases, read in frame from the first base.